This T cell receptor (beta chain) was sequenced during a study of T cell repertoires in cytomegalovirus infection. Study context: A matching HLA type, together with CMV infection, was signaled by public TCR beta signatures. Study-level findings and limits: It was HLA-C-restricted CMV-specific TCR beta clonotypes that dominated the response ex vivo.

Trimming took 4 bases from V and 0 from J, leaving 13 bases between them. In germline, CDR1 is MGHRA, CDR2 YSYEKL. CDR3 length: 16 amino acids. Worth noting for this clonotype: The antigen remains undetermined.

TCRdb re-derived calls from the reads in MiXCR, one entry per CDR3 protein. The table has some 940,000 distinct CDR3 sequences, around 30% seen once. The rearrangement links TRBV4-1 to TRBJ2-1; D gene uncertain. Material: cultured CD8+ T cells from PBMCs, obtained from culture after CMV antigen stimulation. The sequence came from a human donor in good health (CMV status not recorded). Some clones in this sample may be carry-over from other donors' samples. The CDR3 DNA sequence: TGCGCCAGCAGCCTACGGACGGAGAGCTCCTACAATGAGCAGTTCTTC. Translated: CASSLRTESSYNEQFF.